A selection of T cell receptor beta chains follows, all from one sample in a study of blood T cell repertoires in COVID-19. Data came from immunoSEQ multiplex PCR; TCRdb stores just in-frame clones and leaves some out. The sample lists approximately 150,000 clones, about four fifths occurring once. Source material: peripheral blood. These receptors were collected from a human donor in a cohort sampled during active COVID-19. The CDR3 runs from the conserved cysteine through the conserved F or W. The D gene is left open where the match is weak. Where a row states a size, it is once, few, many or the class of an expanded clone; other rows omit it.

cdr3_nt: TGTGCCAGTAGTCGACAGGTTAGCAATCAGCCCCAGCATTTT; cdr3_aa: CASSRQVSNQPQHF; j_call: TRBJ1-5; clone_size: -; d_call: -; v_call: TRBV19
cdr3_nt: TGTGCCACCAGCAGAGATCGGGGATATAACACCGGGGAGCTGTTTTTT; cdr3_aa: CATSRDRGYNTGELFF; j_call: TRBJ2-2; clone_size: -; d_call: -; v_call: TRBV15
cdr3_nt: TGTGCCAGCAGTTCCCCGGGAGGACCCTACGAGCAGTACTTC; cdr3_aa: CASSSPGGPYEQYF; j_call: TRBJ2-7; clone_size: -; d_call: TRBD2; v_call: TRBV28
cdr3_nt: TGTGCCAGCAGCCAAGGGCTTAGCGGGAGGGCGACAGATACGCAGTATTTT; cdr3_aa: CASSQGLSGRATDTQYF; j_call: TRBJ2-3; clone_size: -; d_call: TRBD2; v_call: TRBV4-2
cdr3_nt: TGTGCCAGCAGCTCAACAGGGGGCGACTCCTACAATGAGCAGTTCTTC; cdr3_aa: CASSSTGGDSYNEQFF; j_call: TRBJ2-1; clone_size: -; d_call: TRBD1; v_call: TRBV5-5
cdr3_nt: TGCGCCAGCAGCCAAACCGACGGGGTTGGGCCCCAGCATTTT; cdr3_aa: CASSQTDGVGPQHF; j_call: TRBJ1-5; clone_size: -; d_call: -; v_call: TRBV4-3
cdr3_nt: TGTGCCAGCAGTGTAGGTAGGGACACTTACTACGAGCAGTACTTC; cdr3_aa: CASSVGRDTYYEQYF; j_call: TRBJ2-7; clone_size: -; d_call: -; v_call: TRBV25-1
cdr3_nt: TGTGCCAGTAGTCGGCGGGACAGGAACACCGGGGAGCTGTTTTTT; cdr3_aa: CASSRRDRNTGELFF; j_call: TRBJ2-2; clone_size: few; d_call: -; v_call: TRBV19
cdr3_nt: TGTGCCAGCAGTTTTACCCGAGGGACCGGGGAGCTGTTTTTT; cdr3_aa: CASSFTRGTGELFF; j_call: TRBJ2-2; clone_size: -; d_call: -; v_call: TRBV27
cdr3_nt: TGTGCCAGCAGCCGGGACAGTATACTCTACGAGCAGTACTTC; cdr3_aa: CASSRDSILYEQYF; j_call: TRBJ2-7; clone_size: -; d_call: TRBD1; v_call: TRBV6-5
cdr3_nt: TGTGCCAGCAGCTTAGCTATCGGGATAGGCGATGAGCAGTTCTTC; cdr3_aa: CASSLAIGIGDEQFF; j_call: TRBJ2-1; clone_size: -; d_call: -; v_call: TRBV11-3
cdr3_nt: TGCGCCAGCAGTGAGCGGACAGAGGCAGTACTCTACGAGCAGTACTTC; cdr3_aa: CASSERTEAVLYEQYF; j_call: TRBJ2-7; clone_size: -; d_call: -; v_call: TRBV10-1
cdr3_nt: TGTGCCAGCAGCCATGGACGCCCAGCGGGAGGATCCTACGAGCAGTACTTC; cdr3_aa: CASSHGRPAGGSYEQYF; j_call: TRBJ2-7; clone_size: -; d_call: TRBD2; v_call: TRBV3-1/TRBV3-2
cdr3_nt: TGTGCCAGTAGTATAGGGGGACAGGCAACTAATGAAAAACTGTTTTTT; cdr3_aa: CASSIGGQATNEKLFF; j_call: TRBJ1-4; clone_size: -; d_call: TRBD1; v_call: TRBV19
cdr3_nt: TGTGCCAGCTCACCCCTACTCTTACCCTCGAACACCGGGGAGCTGTTTTTT; cdr3_aa: CASSPLLLPSNTGELFF; j_call: TRBJ2-2; clone_size: once; d_call: -; v_call: TRBV18
cdr3_nt: TGTGCCAGCAGTTACCTTAGAGGAAGCGAGCAGTACTTC; cdr3_aa: CASSYLRGSEQYF; j_call: TRBJ2-7; clone_size: -; d_call: -; v_call: TRBV6-5
cdr3_nt: TGCGCCAGCAGTAAAGGACAGAATTACAATGAGCAGTTCTTC; cdr3_aa: CASSKGQNYNEQFF; j_call: TRBJ2-1; clone_size: -; d_call: -; v_call: TRBV5-1
cdr3_nt: TGCAGCGTTCTGAGCGGGAGTACCGCCGGGGAGCTGTTTTTT; cdr3_aa: CSVLSGSTAGELFF; j_call: TRBJ2-2; clone_size: -; d_call: TRBD2; v_call: TRBV29-1
cdr3_nt: TGCGCCAGCAGCCAAAGTATCGACAGGGGGAATGAAAAACTGTTTTTT; cdr3_aa: CASSQSIDRGNEKLFF; j_call: TRBJ1-4; clone_size: few; d_call: TRBD1; v_call: TRBV4-1
cdr3_nt: TGTGCCAGCAGCGACCGACAGGGGACGAACGAGCAGTACTTC; cdr3_aa: CASSDRQGTNEQYF; j_call: TRBJ2-7; clone_size: -; d_call: TRBD1; v_call: TRBV7-2
cdr3_nt: TGTGCCAGCAGCCCTGGGACTAGCGGGAGGGCCAAGGACAATGAGCAGTTCTTC; cdr3_aa: CASSPGTSGRAKDNEQFF; j_call: TRBJ2-1; clone_size: -; d_call: TRBD2; v_call: TRBV11-3
cdr3_nt: TGTGCCAGCAGTTCAACAGGGGTCAACACTGAAGCTTTCTTT; cdr3_aa: CASSSTGVNTEAFF; j_call: TRBJ1-1; clone_size: -; d_call: TRBD1; v_call: TRBV28
cdr3_nt: TGTGCCAGCAGCTCGGATAGGACAGGGGCGAACACAGATACGCAGTATTTT; cdr3_aa: CASSSDRTGANTDTQYF; j_call: TRBJ2-3; clone_size: -; d_call: TRBD1; v_call: TRBV13
cdr3_nt: TGTGCCAGCAGTTATAGCGGGAGCCCCTACGAGCAGTACTTC; cdr3_aa: CASSYSGSPYEQYF; j_call: TRBJ2-7; clone_size: -; d_call: TRBD2; v_call: TRBV6-5
cdr3_nt: TGTGCCAGCAGCCCACGTGCCACTAGCGGGAGTCTGGATACGCAGTATTTT; cdr3_aa: CASSPRATSGSLDTQYF; j_call: TRBJ2-3; clone_size: -; d_call: TRBD2; v_call: TRBV7-6
cdr3_nt: TGTGCCAGCAGCAAAGAGGGACCGCAACGGGAGGGGAGGGGCTCCTACAATGAGCAGTTCTTC; cdr3_aa: CASSKEGPQREGRGSYNEQFF; j_call: TRBJ2-1; clone_size: -; d_call: -; v_call: TRBV21-1
cdr3_nt: TGTGCCAGCACCCCACAGGGACTAGCGGACAATGAGCAGTTCTTC; cdr3_aa: CASTPQGLADNEQFF; j_call: TRBJ2-1; clone_size: -; d_call: TRBD2; v_call: TRBV28
cdr3_nt: TGTGCCAGCAGCTCAACACGACAGGGGAATTCACCCCTCCACTTT; cdr3_aa: CASSSTRQGNSPLHF; j_call: TRBJ1-6; clone_size: -; d_call: TRBD1; v_call: TRBV7-9
cdr3_nt: TGTGCCAGCAGCTCAAAGACAGGGAGGAATTCACCCCTCCACTTT; cdr3_aa: CASSSKTGRNSPLHF; j_call: TRBJ1-6; clone_size: once; d_call: TRBD1; v_call: TRBV7-3
cdr3_nt: TGTGCCACCAGTTACGGACAGGGGGCGCCGGACACCGGGGAGCTGTTTTTT; cdr3_aa: CATSYGQGAPDTGELFF; j_call: TRBJ2-2; clone_size: -; d_call: TRBD1; v_call: TRBV24-1
cdr3_nt: TGCGCCAGCAGCCAATATGCGGGAGCCTTGGAGACCCAGTACTTC; cdr3_aa: CASSQYAGALETQYF; j_call: TRBJ2-5; clone_size: -; d_call: TRBD2; v_call: TRBV4-1
cdr3_nt: TGTGCCAGCTCACTCCTAACGGGGGGCGAGCAGTACTTC; cdr3_aa: CASSLLTGGEQYF; j_call: TRBJ2-7; clone_size: -; d_call: TRBD2; v_call: TRBV18
cdr3_nt: TGTGCCAGTAGTCGTCCTAGCGGGAGCACAGATACGCAGTATTTT; cdr3_aa: CASSRPSGSTDTQYF; j_call: TRBJ2-3; clone_size: -; d_call: TRBD2; v_call: TRBV19
cdr3_nt: TGTGCCAGCAGTGAAGCGCTTCAACTAGCGGGCACTGAAGCTTTCTTT; cdr3_aa: CASSEALQLAGTEAFF; j_call: TRBJ1-1; clone_size: -; d_call: -; v_call: TRBV6-1
cdr3_nt: TGCGCCAGCAGTGGTCGTAGAGGCGGGAGCACAGATACGCAGTATTTT; cdr3_aa: CASSGRRGGSTDTQYF; j_call: TRBJ2-3; clone_size: few; d_call: -; v_call: TRBV10-2
cdr3_nt: TGTGCCAGCAGCTTTCGCGGGGAAGAGACCCAGTACTTC; cdr3_aa: CASSFRGEETQYF; j_call: TRBJ2-5; clone_size: -; d_call: -; v_call: TRBV5-4
cdr3_nt: TGCGCCAGCAGCTTGGCCTGGGTAGCGGGAGGCATCTACGAGCAGTACTTC; cdr3_aa: CASSLAWVAGGIYEQYF; j_call: TRBJ2-7; clone_size: -; d_call: TRBD2; v_call: TRBV5-1
cdr3_nt: TGTGCCAGCAGGTCGGGACAGGGGGACGAAAAACTGTTTTTT; cdr3_aa: CASRSGQGDEKLFF; j_call: TRBJ1-4; clone_size: -; d_call: TRBD1; v_call: TRBV7-9
cdr3_nt: TGTGCCAGCTGGCTGCGGGAGAACACTGAAGCTTTCTTT; cdr3_aa: CASWLRENTEAFF; j_call: TRBJ1-1; clone_size: few; d_call: -; v_call: TRBV28
cdr3_nt: TGCAGCGTTGTTCTGGCGGGGCTCGGAGGGATTCAGTACTTC; cdr3_aa: CSVVLAGLGGIQYF; j_call: TRBJ2-4; clone_size: -; d_call: -; v_call: TRBV29-1
cdr3_nt: TGCGCCAGCAGCCTCCTTCAGGGGGCTGAGGCCGGGGAGCTGTTTTTT; cdr3_aa: CASSLLQGAEAGELFF; j_call: TRBJ2-2; clone_size: -; d_call: TRBD1; v_call: TRBV5-1
cdr3_nt: TGTGCCAGTAGCCTCATGCCCGGGACTAGCACAGATACGCAGTATTTT; cdr3_aa: CASSLMPGTSTDTQYF; j_call: TRBJ2-3; clone_size: -; d_call: -; v_call: TRBV19
cdr3_nt: TGTGCCAGCAGTTCTACTAGCGGGAGGTCCTACGAGCAGTACTTC; cdr3_aa: CASSSTSGRSYEQYF; j_call: TRBJ2-7; clone_size: -; d_call: TRBD2; v_call: TRBV6-5
cdr3_nt: TGTGCCAGCAGCCAAATCAGCGGCACCTACGAGCAGTACTTC; cdr3_aa: CASSQISGTYEQYF; j_call: TRBJ2-7; clone_size: once; d_call: -; v_call: TRBV3-1/TRBV3-2
cdr3_nt: TGTGCCAGCAGCCCGATCCAAATCGGTGAGCAGTTCTTC; cdr3_aa: CASSPIQIGEQFF; j_call: TRBJ2-1; clone_size: -; d_call: -; v_call: TRBV12-3/TRBV12-4
cdr3_nt: TGTGCCTGGAGTGCAGGGAATCAGCCCCAGCATTTT; cdr3_aa: CAWSAGNQPQHF; j_call: TRBJ1-5; clone_size: -; d_call: -; v_call: TRBV30
cdr3_nt: TGTGCCAGCAGTCGGAGGACTAATGAGCAGTTCTTC; cdr3_aa: CASSRRTNEQFF; j_call: TRBJ2-1; clone_size: -; d_call: -; v_call: TRBV12-3/TRBV12-4
cdr3_nt: TGTGCCAGCTCACGGGCGGGCGGAGACTACGAGCAGTACTTC; cdr3_aa: CASSRAGGDYEQYF; j_call: TRBJ2-7; clone_size: -; d_call: -; v_call: TRBV18
cdr3_nt: TGTGCCAGCAGCCCCCAGGGTTTCACAGATACGCAGTATTTT; cdr3_aa: CASSPQGFTDTQYF; j_call: TRBJ2-3; clone_size: -; d_call: -; v_call: TRBV7-3
cdr3_nt: TGTGCCAGCAGCCCCTTCGGAGGGTCCCTCCGCACAGATACGCAGTATTTT; cdr3_aa: CASSPFGGSLRTDTQYF; j_call: TRBJ2-3; clone_size: -; d_call: -; v_call: TRBV5-4
cdr3_nt: TGTGCCAGCAGCTTAGGTCAGGGGGACACCGGGGAGCTGTTTTTT; cdr3_aa: CASSLGQGDTGELFF; j_call: TRBJ2-2; clone_size: -; d_call: TRBD1; v_call: TRBV7-3
cdr3_nt: TGTGCCAGCAGCTTAGCGCAGGGGACAGGAAGTTCCTACGAGCAGTACTTC; cdr3_aa: CASSLAQGTGSSYEQYF; j_call: TRBJ2-7; clone_size: -; d_call: TRBD1; v_call: TRBV7-2
cdr3_nt: TGCGCCAGCAGCGGACTAGCGGGAGGAGGCAATGAGCAGTTCTTC; cdr3_aa: CASSGLAGGGNEQFF; j_call: TRBJ2-1; clone_size: few; d_call: TRBD2; v_call: TRBV5-1
cdr3_nt: TGCGCCAGCAGTGAGCCAAACTACGAGCAGTACTTC; cdr3_aa: CASSEPNYEQYF; j_call: TRBJ2-7; clone_size: medium-sized; d_call: -; v_call: TRBV10-2
cdr3_nt: TGCGCCAGCAGCTTGGCCCAAATAGCGGGAGGGCCAGCAGATACGCAGTATTTT; cdr3_aa: CASSLAQIAGGPADTQYF; j_call: TRBJ2-3; clone_size: few; d_call: TRBD2; v_call: TRBV5-1